Given below is one T cell receptor (beta chain) in context. Antigen specificity is unknown. As for treatment: roughly 18 received Ad26.COV2.S at low or high dose, single or two shots; about 5 received placebo; per-sample allocation not given. It was on day 63 after the first vaccine or placebo injection that samples were taken. Sequencing was performed with immunoSEQ multiplex PCR; in TCRdb, only in-frame clones are kept and a portion is missing. The sample lists hundreds of thousands of clones, about 86% occurring once. The data belong to a study of Ad26.COV2.S vaccination and SARS-CoV-2 variants. Across the whole study: Within the COV1001 Ad26.COV2.S trial arm, the donor was enrolled. Broader study findings: Placebo and vaccine recipients had non-spike TCR breadth that was similar.

The source material was peripheral blood, sampled in a trial of Ad26.COV2.S vaccine versus placebo. The sequence was obtained from a person aged 18 to 65 who received the Ad26.COV2.S COVID-19 vaccine or a placebo.

CDR3 residues: CASSIGRVDGYTF. CDR3 coding DNA: TGTGCCAGTAGTATAGGCAGGGTTGATGGCTACACCTTC. This sequence joins TRBV19 and TRBJ1-2, with a possible D match to TRBD1 (5 bases). CDR1 and CDR2 (germline): LNHDA, SQIVND (reference sequence). Deletions cut 1 base from V and 6 bases from J, with 9 bases between. This CDR3 has 13 amino acids.